The 32 T cell receptor beta chains below all came from one sample that was sequenced in a study of regulatory T cells in long-lasting Graves disease. HTBI primers from iRepertoire and Arm-PCR of CDR3 regions yielded the TCR beta libraries. TCRdb re-called the multiplex PCR reads through MiXCR, storing one row per CDR3 protein. The data contain 350,000 to 500,000 distinct CDR3 sequences, 15% to 20% of them singletons. Time point denoted: newly diagnosed GD, antithyroid drugs for less than 3 months. PBMC-derived RNA was used for the TCR library. The data also belong to a second study, concerning T cells in Graves' hyperthyroidism and ophthalmopathy.

The sequencing used peripheral blood mononuclear cells (PBMCs), collected at new diagnosis, from a patient treated with antithyroid drugs. These receptors were obtained from a woman aged 30 to 39 with Graves disease.

The chain uses TRBV19 and TRBJ2-1, with 11 positions matching TRBD2. There are 16 residues in the CDR3. V lost 7 bases and J lost 10; bases outside the gene matches: 15. The germline gives CDR1 LNHDA, CDR2 SQIVND (reference sequence). The CDR3 coding sequence is TGTGCCAGTAACCAGATACTAGCGGGAGTTAGAAGAGAGCAGTTCTTC. Protein sequence: CASNQILAGVRREQFF.

In this sample, this clonotype turned up a few times. The chain links TRBV5-4 to TRBJ2-4; D is ambiguous. This CDR3 has 16 residues. CDR1 is SGHNT, CDR2 YYREEE, per germline (reference sequence). Trimming took off 0 bases at V and 6 bases at J, with 16 bases between the two ends. CDR3 amino acids: CASSLESSGLGNIQYF. The CDR3 nucleotides are TGTGCCAGCAGCTTGGAATCGTCCGGGTTAGGAAACATTCAGTACTTC.

This clonotype was recorded many times. The chain links TRBV12-5 to TRBJ2-1; perhaps TRBD2 as D (6 bases). Germline CDR1 LGHNT, CDR2 FRNRAP. This CDR3 comprises 13 residues. V was shortened by 6 bases and J by 11 bases, with 17 bases between the two germline ends. The chain's CDR3 is CASGKNGAGQQFF. The CDR3 DNA is TGTGCTAGTGGAAAAAACGGGGCGGGGCAGCAGTTCTTC.

Ten or more counts support this clonotype. The chain joins TRBV12-3 or TRBV12-4 to TRBJ1-2; no definite D call. The V end lost 6 bases, the J end lost 4 bases, and 6 bases lay between the germline ends. The CDR3 runs to 11 residues. This CDR3 reads CASRRTYGYTF. The CDR3 nucleotides are TGTGCCAGCAGACGGACCTATGGCTACACCTTC.

V is TRBV5-4 and J is TRBJ2-3, with 7 bases matching TRBD2. The CDR3 has 15 residues. Germline CDR1 reads SGHNT; CDR2 reads YYREEE (reference sequence). After removal of 4 bases from V and 4 bases from J, the junction contained 9 bases not matched to a gene. DNA for the CDR3: TGTGCCAGCAGCCCCCAGAGCGGGATTGCAGATACGCAGTATTTT. Protein: CASSPQSGIADTQYF. Variable domain in full (rest from reference TRBV5-4 and TRBJ2-3): ETGVTQSPTHLIKTRGQQVTLRCSSQSGHNTVSWYQQALGQGPQFIFQYYREEENGRGNFPPRFSGLQFPNYSSELNVNALELDDSALYLCASSPQSGIADTQYFGPGTRLTVL.

This clonotype was observed at least ten times. The chain employs TRBV6-5 and TRBJ1-1; D ambiguous. Germline CDR1 reads MNHEY; CDR2 reads SVGAGI. V dropped 0 bases and J dropped 1 base, with 15 bases sitting between them. The CDR3 has 17 residues. CDR3 residues: CASSYSKAWSPNTEAFF. The CDR3 DNA is TGTGCCAGCAGTTACTCGAAGGCGTGGTCCCCGAACACTGAAGCTTTCTTT.

Here the CDR3 reads CAISETGTGYLAGELFF. CDR3 in DNA: TGTGCCATCAGTGAGACCGGGACAGGGTATCTCGCCGGGGAGCTGTTTTTT. The chain uses TRBV10-3 and TRBJ2-2, with 9 bases lining up with TRBD1. J gave up 6 bases and V 2 bases, and 10 bases lay outside the gene matches. This CDR3 spans 17 amino acids. The germline CDR1 and CDR2 sequences are ENHRY and SYGVKD.

This clonotype came up many times. The V and J genes are TRBV11-2 and TRBJ2-5; 9 positions match TRBD1. Germline trimming cut 1 base from V and 1 base from J; bases unmatched to any gene: 7. Germline CDR1 is SGHAT and CDR2 is FQNNGV. The CDR3 has 17 residues. CDR3 sequence (DNA): TGTGCCAGCAGCTTAGGTCTCACAGGGGGCGGCCAAGAGACCCAGTACTTC. Protein: CASSLGLTGGGQETQYF.

The V gene is TRBV6-1, the J gene TRBJ2-2; D could derive from TRBD1 or TRBD2 (5 bases each). The germline gives CDR1 MNHNS, CDR2 SASEGT. V was pared by 9 bases and J by 8 bases, with 22 bases between. The CDR3 consists of 15 residues. The CDR3: CASERDGHTRGELFF. The CDR3 nucleotides are TGTGCCAGTGAAAGGGACGGACACACAAGGGGGGAGCTGTTTTTT.

The chain employs TRBV27 and TRBJ2-1, with TRBD2 identical over 9 bases. This CDR3 is 16 amino acids long. The V gene end was trimmed by 2 bases and the J gene end by 8 bases; junction bases not matched to a gene: 10. Germline V gene sequence: CDR1 MNHEY, CDR2 SMNVEV (reference sequence). CDR3 nucleotide sequence: TGTGCCAGCAGTTTAACTGGCGGGAGGGCCGGAGATGAGCAGTTCTTC. Translation gives CASSLTGGRAGDEQFF.

This clonotype was seen more than once but under ten times. The gene calls are TRBV4-2 and TRBJ2-3; 11 positions agree with TRBD2. V gave up 4 bases and J gave up 4 bases; unmatched junction bases: 10. This CDR3 has 17 amino acids. Germline assignment: CDR1 LGHNA and CDR2 YNFKEQ. The CDR3 DNA follows: TGTGCCAGCAGCCCGCAGATGGGGACTAGCGGTTCAGATACGCAGTATTTT. This codes for CASSPQMGTSGSDTQYF.

This clonotype occurred a few times. The rearrangement joins TRBV6-1 to TRBJ1-1; tentatively, D is TRBD1 (5 bases). Germline V CDR1 and CDR2: MNHNS, SASEGT. The CDR3 extends over 15 amino acids. V was trimmed by 6 bases and J by 0 bases, leaving 14 bases between them. The CDR3 DNA reads as TGTGCCAGCAGCCACACCCAGACAGTGAACACTGAAGCTTTCTTT. This encodes CASSHTQTVNTEAFF.

This clonotype appeared many times. The chain employs TRBV14 and TRBJ1-1; D remains ambiguous. The V end lost 2 bases, the J end lost 5 bases, and 6 bases lay between the germline ends. From germline, CDR1 is SGHDN and CDR2 FVKESK. The CDR3 consists of 12 residues. As DNA, the CDR3 is TGTGCCAGCAGCCAATTCCAGACTGAAGCTTTCTTT. Protein sequence: CASSQFQTEAFF.

The rearrangement joins TRBV27 to TRBJ2-4, with no clear D. Germline loops: CDR1 MNHEY, CDR2 SMNVEV (reference sequence). CDR3 size: 15 residues. Trimming left V 0 bases short and J 7 bases short, with 13 bases between. CDR3 nucleotide sequence: TGTGCCAGCAGTTTATCGGAAGGTCAGAGGAACATTCAGTACTTC. This sequence encodes CASSLSEGQRNIQYF.

The chain is built from TRBV27 and TRBJ2-1; possibly TRBD2 for D (6 bases). The germline CDR1 and CDR2 sequences are MNHEY and SMNVEV (reference sequence). The germline V and J ends were trimmed by 3 bases and 11 bases, with 14 bases remaining between them. This CDR3 has 13 amino acids. Here the CDR3 reads CASSLDYPKKQFF. DNA of the CDR3: TGTGCCAGCAGTTTGGACTACCCTAAGAAGCAGTTCTTC.

The chain combines TRBV5-1 with TRBJ2-7, with D tentatively TRBD2 (6 bases). Trimming shortened V by 4 bases and J by 6 bases, and 14 bases separated the two germline ends. This CDR3 region has 13 residues. CDR1 is SGHRS and CDR2 is YFSETQ in the germline V gene. The CDR3 reads CASSVKMGGEQYF. In DNA form, the CDR3 reads TGCGCCAGCAGCGTGAAGATGGGGGGCGAGCAGTACTTC.

Ten or more counts support this clonotype. The chain is built from TRBV3-1 and TRBJ2-3; no clear D. The V and J ends lost 1 base and 6 bases respectively, with 11 bases between them. Germline CDR1 LGHDT, CDR2 YNNKEL (reference sequence). The CDR3 runs 14 residues. The CDR3 region is CASSQVVSGDTQYF. In nucleotides, the CDR3 is TGTGCCAGCAGCCAAGTTGTTTCTGGCGATACGCAGTATTTT.

In the case of this clonotype: This sequence may be a read error, since a much larger clone differs from it by one base. This chain connects TRBV27 to TRBJ2-7; 7 nucleotides agree with TRBD2. CDR3 length: 14 residues. The trim removed 3 bases at V and 7 bases at J, leaving 9 bases unmatched. CDR1 and CDR2 from the germline V gene are MNHEY and SMNVEV (reference sequence). The CDR3 loop reads CASSFSSGYNEQYF. CDR3 DNA: TGTGCCAGCAGTTTCTCTAGCGGATACAATGAGCAGTACTTC.

This clonotype was counted at least ten times. V usage is TRBV5-1 and J usage is TRBJ2-5; 9 positions agree with TRBD1. The trim removed 5 bases at V and 4 bases at J, leaving 6 bases unmatched. Germline assignment: CDR1 SGHRS and CDR2 YFSETQ. The CDR3 has 14 residues. CDR3 protein: CASRSGTGPETQYF. DNA of the CDR3: TGCGCCAGCAGGTCCGGGACAGGGCCAGAGACCCAGTACTTC.

J is TRBJ2-7 and V is TRBV27; D is unresolved. The V and J ends lost 5 bases and 4 bases respectively, with 12 bases between them. This CDR3 is built from 13 residues. Germline loops: CDR1 MNHEY, CDR2 SMNVEV (reference sequence). As DNA, the CDR3 is TGTGCCAGCAGTCCCCTGGTATCTTACGAGCAGTACTTC. Translated, it gives CASSPLVSYEQYF.

This clonotype turned up a few times. The rearrangement joins TRBV5-4 to TRBJ1-2, with a tentative D call TRBD1 (5 bases). This CDR3 is 17 amino acids long. Trimming cost V 4 bases and J 9 bases, with 28 bases left between them. Germline assignment: CDR1 SGHNT and CDR2 YYREEE (reference sequence). The CDR3 coding sequence is TGTGCCAGCAGCGACTCGAGAGGGGAGAGAACCGCCCCCCGCTACACCTTC. This gives the protein CASSDSRGERTAPRYTF.

Of note for this clonotype: This could be a read error, since a much larger clone is one nucleotide away. V usage is TRBV10-3 and J usage is TRBJ2-1, with TRBD2 matching over 9 bases. The CDR3 has 14 amino acids. Germline values: CDR1 ENHRY, CDR2 SYGVKD. The CDR3: CAIRREGPYSEQFF. The CDR3 region has the DNA TGTGCCATCAGGCGGGAGGGCCCCTACAGTGAGCAGTTCTTC.

This clonotype was picked up many times. The rearrangement joins TRBV6-5 to TRBJ2-3; the match to TRBD2 covers 9 bases. The CDR3 totals 15 residues. Germline CDR1 is MNHEY and CDR2 is SVGAGI. V lost 0 bases to trimming and J lost 6 bases; unmatched junction nucleotides: 4. This CDR3 is CASSYSSSGADTQYF. CDR3 DNA: TGTGCCAGCAGTTACTCTTCTAGCGGGGCGGATACGCAGTATTTT.

This clonotype came up many times. The V gene is TRBV7-9, the J gene TRBJ1-5, with 7 bases identical to TRBD1. CDR3 length: 15 amino acids. Unmatched junction bases numbered 11, after V lost 5 bases and J lost 7 bases. Looked up from germline, CDR1 is SEHNR and CDR2 is FQNEAQ (reference sequence). The CDR3 DNA sequence: TGTGCCAGCAGCATGGGTGACAGGGATCAGCAGCCCCAGCATTTT. It encodes CASSMGDRDQQPQHF.

This clonotype was detected a few times. This rearrangement joins TRBV20-1 to TRBJ1-2, with D possibly being TRBD1 (6 bases). CDR3 size: 13 residues. Trimming shortened V by 6 bases and J by 1 base, and 12 bases separated the two germline ends. CDR1 DFQATT and CDR2 SNEGSKA come from the germline V gene (reference sequence). The DNA of the CDR3 is TGCAGTGCCAGGACAGTCAATAACTATGGCTACACCTTC. The encoded protein is CSARTVNNYGYTF.

This clonotype was found a few times. In DNA form, the CDR3 reads TGCAGTGCTAGAGATCACAGCGGGAGGGCCTCGGATACGCAGTATTTT. Amino acids: CSARDHSGRASDTQYF. The J gene is TRBJ2-3, the V gene TRBV20-1, with 10 bases fitting TRBD2. The CDR3 has 16 amino acids. Germline CDR1 is DFQATT and CDR2 is SNEGSKA (reference sequence). V trimming: 0 bases; J trimming: 6 bases; junction bases outside the gene matches: 9.

Many counts were recorded for this clonotype. The rearrangement links TRBV18 to TRBJ2-3; D possibly matches TRBD1 or TRBD2 (6 bases each). Trimming removed 4 bases from V and 4 bases from J, with 12 bases in between. Germline CDR1 and CDR2: KGHSH and LQKENI. CDR3 size: 14 residues. The CDR3: CASSLLEGADTQYF. In nucleotides, the CDR3 is TGTGCCAGCTCACTCCTGGAGGGGGCAGATACGCAGTATTTT. The entire variable domain, with the rest obtained from reference TRBV18 and TRBJ2-3, is as follows: NAGVMQNPRHLVRRRGQEARLRCSPMKGHSHVYWYRQLPEEGLKFMVYLQKENIIDESGMPKERFSAEFPKEGPSILRIQQVVRGDSAAYFCASSLLEGADTQYFGPGTRLTVL.

This clonotype was found many times. The chain employs TRBV5-1 and TRBJ2-1, with 14 bases aligning to TRBD2. Looked up from germline, CDR1 is SGHRS and CDR2 is YFSETQ. CDR3 length: 16 amino acids. V shed 4 bases and J 8 bases; nucleotides not matched to a gene: 8. As DNA, the CDR3 is TGCGCCAGCAGCACTCGGACTAGCGGGAGGTTTTATGAGCAGTTCTTC. Translating gives CASSTRTSGRFYEQFF.

The J gene is TRBJ1-6, the V gene TRBV14; unclear D gene. The CDR3 contains 13 residues. V was cut by 2 bases and J by 7 bases, with 6 bases left in between. From germline, CDR1 is SGHDN and CDR2 FVKESK. The CDR3 loop is CASSQNANSPLHF. The CDR3 nucleotides read TGTGCCAGCAGCCAAAACGCGAATTCACCCCTCCACTTT.

This rearrangement joins TRBV4-3 to TRBJ2-7; 8 nucleotides match TRBD1. CDR3 size: 15 residues. Germline V CDR1 and CDR2: LGHNA, YSLEER. V lost 2 bases, J lost 6 bases, and 9 bases stayed unmatched. The CDR3 nucleotides read TGCGCCAGCAGCCAATTAGGACAGGGAATGATCGAGCAGTACTTC. Translation gives CASSQLGQGMIEQYF.

This clonotype was counted at least ten times. V usage is TRBV6-9 and J usage is TRBJ2-7; 8 bases line up with TRBD1. There are 15 residues in the CDR3. Looked up from germline, CDR1 is MNHGY and CDR2 is SVAAGI. V was clipped by 3 bases and J by 4 bases; unmatched bases: 8. For the CDR3, the DNA is TGTGCCAGCAGTTACGGGACAGGACACCGTTACGAGCAGTACTTC. It yields the protein CASSYGTGHRYEQYF.

This clonotype has a count of ten or more. This chain uses TRBV29-1 with TRBJ2-7; 13 positions agree with TRBD2. The CDR3 contains 16 residues. J was trimmed by 2 bases and V by 1 base; bases with no gene match: 5. Germline loops: CDR1 SQVTM, CDR2 ANQGSEA. The CDR3 here is CSVEGTSGSGAYEQYF. Here the CDR3 DNA reads TGCAGCGTTGAAGGGACTAGCGGGAGTGGGGCCTACGAGCAGTACTTC.